One sample yielded the 11 T cell receptor beta chains listed below, sequenced in a study of cytotoxic CD8 clonotypes in ibrutinib-treated CLL. Produced via immunoSEQ multiplex PCR; TCRdb's table is partial and in-frame only. The table records 160,000 or so clones, over 75% of them present only once. Sequenced here: PBMCs, sampled at disease progression, from a patient treated with ibrutinib. All receptors derive from a human donor with chronic lymphocytic leukemia.

The CDR3 protein is CASSQDLLSRLAGVDTTDTQYF. DNA for the CDR3: TGCGCCAGCAGCCAAGATCTTCTTTCGCGTCTAGCGGGAGTTGATACTACAGATACGCAGTATTTT. This rearrangement joins TRBV4-3 to TRBJ2-3, with 10 bases lining up with TRBD2. The CDR3 consists of 22 residues. Germline V CDR1 and CDR2: LGHNA, YSLEER. The junction had 21 bases not matched to a gene; V was cut back by 0 bases and J by 3 bases.

The chain combines TRBV18 with TRBJ1-1; D remains unclear. The V gene lost 3 bases and the J gene lost 3 bases, with 11 bases spanning the gap. The germline CDR1 and CDR2 sequences are KGHSH and LQKENI. The CDR3 contains 14 residues. The CDR3 loop is CASSPSGLDTEAFF. CDR3 nucleotides: TGTGCCAGCTCACCTTCAGGCCTTGACACTGAAGCTTTCTTT.

The rearrangement uses TRBV28 and TRBJ2-7, with TRBD2 identical over 7 bases. Germline V lookup: CDR1 MDHEN, CDR2 SYDVKM. The CDR3 length is 17 residues. Trimming cost V 3 bases and J 4 bases; bases outside gene matches: 15. The CDR3 here is CASSLLYTGTMFYEQYF. The CDR3, as DNA: TGTGCCAGCAGTTTGCTTTACACCGGGACTATGTTTTACGAGCAGTACTTC.

The CDR3 sequence: CASGKKGVNTEAFF. The DNA of the CDR3 is TGTGCCAGCGGCAAAAAGGGGGTTAACACTGAAGCTTTCTTT. The chain is built from TRBV21-1 and TRBJ1-1; TRBD1 is the table's D call and was not checked against the DNA. TRBV21-1 is assigned pseudogene status. CDR3 length: 14 residues.

This chain joins TRBV5-4 and TRBJ2-3; 8 bases match TRBD2. The CDR3 is made up of 15 amino acids. CDR1 SGHNT and CDR2 YYREEE come from the germline V gene (reference sequence). Trimming at V came to 0 bases and at J to 4 bases, leaving 4 bases not matched to a gene. The CDR3: CASSLGGGRSDTQYF. In DNA form, the CDR3 reads TGTGCCAGCAGCTTGGGGGGCGGGAGGTCAGATACGCAGTATTTT.

The genes are TRBV2 and TRBJ1-1; the D is unclear. The V end lost 6 bases, the J end lost 13 bases, and 18 bases lay between the germline ends. This CDR3 comprises 12 residues. CDR1 and CDR2 from the germline V gene are SNHLY and FYNNEI. The CDR3 protein is CASSGRPQVVFF. For the CDR3, the DNA is TGTGCCAGCAGCGGACGGCCCCAGGTGGTTTTCTTT.

The chain has TRBV27 and TRBJ1-1, with D hard to call. V lost 4 bases, J lost 4 bases, and 13 bases lay in between. This CDR3 contains 14 residues. Germline V gene sequence: CDR1 MNHEY, CDR2 SMNVEV (reference sequence). This chain's CDR3 is CASSSSLLGTEAFF. CDR3 nucleotides: TGTGCCAGCAGTTCTAGCCTTTTGGGCACTGAAGCTTTCTTT.

The chain combines TRBV5-1 with TRBJ2-7; 10 nucleotides line up with TRBD2. Looked up from germline, CDR1 is SGHRS and CDR2 is YFSETQ. V trimming: 4 bases; J trimming: 7 bases; junction bases outside the gene matches: 8. This CDR3 has 14 residues. DNA of the CDR3: TGCGCCAGCAGCCCTGGACTAGCGGTTGGGGAGCAGTACTTC. Its translation is CASSPGLAVGEQYF.

This chain joins TRBV7-2 and TRBJ2-7; 10 bases map to TRBD1. The CDR3 sequence is 14 residues long. V lost 5 bases to trimming and J lost 4 bases; unmatched junction nucleotides: 5. CDR1 SGHTA and CDR2 FQGNSA come from the germline V gene. CDR3: CASSPTGGSYEQYF. CDR3 in DNA: TGTGCCAGCAGCCCGACAGGGGGCTCGTACGAGCAGTACTTC.

This clone showed up just once. The chain combines TRBV28 with TRBJ1-4; 10 bases fit TRBD1. The CDR3 extends over 15 amino acids. Germline trimming cut 5 bases from V and 8 bases from J; bases unmatched to any gene: 8. Germline CDR1 and CDR2: MDHEN and SYDVKM. This CDR3 reads CASSQPTGGVEKLFF. The CDR3 DNA is TGTGCCAGCAGTCAGCCGACAGGGGGCGTAGAAAAACTGTTTTTT. Using reference TRBV28 and TRBJ1-4 for the parts outside the CDR3, the full variable domain is DVKVTQSSRYLVKRTGEKVFLECVQDMDHENMFWYRQDPGLGLRLIYFSYDVKMKEKGDIPEGYSVSREKKERFSLILESASTNQTSMYLCASSQPTGGVEKLFFGSGTQLSVL.

This chain connects TRBV19 to TRBJ2-7, with D uncertain. V dropped 3 bases and J dropped 1 base, with 13 bases sitting between them. CDR1 is LNHDA, CDR2 SQIVND, per germline (reference sequence). The CDR3 has 15 amino acids. This CDR3 is CASSIDEAASYEQYF. CDR3 nucleotides: TGTGCCAGTAGTATCGATGAGGCAGCATCCTACGAGCAGTACTTC.